The 24 T cell receptor beta chains reported below all come from one sample, sequenced in a study of cytomegalovirus exposure and HLA in healthy donors. Both 60 Vbeta primers and 13 Jbeta primers went into the PCR. Sequencing was performed with immunoSEQ multiplex PCR; in TCRdb, only in-frame clones are kept and a portion is missing. The sample has over 100,000 clones, around 86% seen once. Sequences were obtained from PBMCs. Receptors originate from a woman between 25 and 40 years old in good health and CMV-seronegative.

The J gene is TRBJ1-1, the V gene TRBV29-1; a weak D match, TRBD1 (5 bases). The ends were cut back, 5 bases at V and 4 bases at J, with 17 bases in the middle. CDR3 length equals 14 residues. Germline loops: CDR1 SQVTM, CDR2 ANQGSEA. CDR3 residues: CSVSVRGVTTEAFF. The CDR3 region has the DNA TGCAGCGTTTCGGTGCGGGGGGTGACCACTGAAGCTTTCTTT.

This chain connects TRBV19 to TRBJ1-2; D may be TRBD1 (6 bases). Per the germline V gene, CDR1 is LNHDA and CDR2 is SQIVND (reference sequence). Trimming stripped 4 bases from V and 2 bases from J, with 14 bases between. The CDR3 has 15 amino acids. CDR3 coding DNA: TGTGCCAGTAGTACCCCAGGGGCCCGAAACTATGGCTACACCTTC. This codes for CASSTPGARNYGYTF.

This clone turned up a few times. J is TRBJ2-7 and V is TRBV21-1; TRBD1, the table's D call, lacks a check against the DNA. TRBV21-1 is marked as a pseudogene. This CDR3 has 13 residues. For the CDR3, the DNA is TGTGCCAGGTTAATAGGGGGACCCTACGAGCAGTACTTC. Its translation: CARLIGGPYEQYF.

The V call is TRBV30, the J call TRBJ2-5; 10 nucleotides agree with TRBD2. The V segment lost 2 bases and the J segment 2 bases; nucleotides outside the gene matches: 8. The CDR3 has 16 residues. Germline V gene lookup returns CDR1 GTSNPN and CDR2 SVGIG (reference sequence). The CDR3 here is CAWSLYMTSGQETQYF. Written as DNA, the CDR3 is TGTGCCTGGAGTTTGTACATGACTAGCGGGCAAGAGACCCAGTACTTC.

A single count supports this clone. The rearrangement joins TRBV10-1 to TRBJ2-1, with 8 bases matching TRBD2. Germline trimming cut 2 bases from V and 4 bases from J; bases unmatched to any gene: 10. Looked up from germline, CDR1 is WNHNN and CDR2 is SYGVQD (reference sequence). The CDR3 consists of 17 residues. CDR3 DNA: TGCGCCAGCAGTGAGGGACCCTCTAGCGGGTTTTACAATGAGCAGTTCTTC. It translates to CASSEGPSSGFYNEQFF.

The chain employs TRBV15 and TRBJ2-5; 7 nucleotides line up with TRBD1. Germline loops: CDR1 LNHNV, CDR2 YYDKDF (reference sequence). Trimming cost V 2 bases and J 3 bases; bases outside gene matches: 6. The CDR3 is 15 residues long. The CDR3 DNA sequence: TGTGCCACCAGCAGAACAGGGGTGGGAGAAGAGACCCAGTACTTC. Its protein is CATSRTGVGEETQYF.

The rearrangement uses TRBV18 and TRBJ2-7, with a weak D call TRBD1 (6 bases). Germline V lookup: CDR1 KGHSH, CDR2 LQKENI. V lost 2 bases and J 6 bases, leaving 14 bases between the germline ends. The CDR3 is 14 amino acids. CDR3 sequence: CASSPTDSFSEQYF. The CDR3 nucleotides read TGTGCCAGCTCACCAACGGACAGCTTCTCCGAGCAGTACTTC.

The genes are TRBV11-3 and TRBJ2-5; tentatively, D is TRBD1 (5 bases). This CDR3 contains 15 residues. Trimming took off 1 base at V and 2 bases at J, with 11 bases between the two ends. Per the germline V gene, CDR1 is SGHNT and CDR2 is YENEEA. The DNA for the CDR3 is TGTGCCAGCAGCTTAGGGGCAGGGCCACAAGAGACCCAGTACTTC. Translation gives CASSLGAGPQETQYF.

The count of this clone is one. The V gene is TRBV19, the J gene TRBJ1-6; the match to TRBD1 covers 9 bases. V lost 5 bases, J lost 10 bases, and 9 bases stayed unmatched. Per germline, CDR1 LNHDA and CDR2 SQIVND (reference sequence). CDR3 length: 15 amino acids. CDR3 residues: CASSQQDRGWSPLHF. CDR3 nucleotides: TGTGCCAGTAGTCAACAGGACAGGGGTTGGTCACCCCTCCACTTT.

V is TRBV5-6 and J is TRBJ2-5; TRBD2 might be the D (5 bases). Trimming left V 2 bases short and J 7 bases short, with 15 bases between. This CDR3 comprises 14 residues. Germline CDR1 SGHDT, CDR2 YYEEEE. The CDR3 loop reads CASSFLSGSGTQYF. DNA of the CDR3: TGTGCCAGCAGCTTTCTGTCGGGGTCGGGGACCCAGTACTTC. Together with reference TRBV5-6 and TRBJ2-5, the CDR3 gives the full variable domain: DAGVTQSPTHLIKTRGQQVTLRCSPKSGHDTVSWYQQALGQGPQFIFQYYEEEERQRGNFPDRFSGHQFPNYSSELNVNALLLGDSALYLCASSFLSGSGTQYFGPGTRLLVL.

The chain couples TRBV11-2 to TRBJ1-5, with D perhaps TRBD1 (5 bases). The germline V and J ends were trimmed by 3 bases and 3 bases, with 12 bases remaining between them. This CDR3 spans 15 amino acids. CDR1 SGHAT and CDR2 FQNNGV come from the germline V gene. This CDR3 reads CASSLGGYDNQPQHF. CDR3 sequence (DNA): TGTGCCAGCAGCTTGGGGGGGTACGACAATCAGCCCCAGCATTTT.

The V and J genes are TRBV5-4 and TRBJ2-1, with 14 nucleotides matching TRBD2. Germline CDR1 and CDR2: SGHNT and YYREEE (reference sequence). J was trimmed by 9 bases and V by 0 bases; bases with no gene match: 2. This CDR3 spans 15 amino acids. This CDR3 is CASSLGLAGGPEQFF. CDR3 sequence (DNA): TGTGCCAGCAGCTTGGGACTAGCGGGAGGGCCTGAGCAGTTCTTC. The full variable domain, its missing parts supplied by reference TRBV5-4 and TRBJ2-1, is ETGVTQSPTHLIKTRGQQVTLRCSSQSGHNTVSWYQQALGQGPQFIFQYYREEENGRGNFPPRFSGLQFPNYSSELNVNALELDDSALYLCASSLGLAGGPEQFFGPGTRLTVL.

CDR3 DNA: TGTGCCAGCACCGAACACGACGGGACAGGGGGCTCAGATACGCAGTATTTT. This translates into CASTEHDGTGGSDTQYF. The chain links TRBV27 to TRBJ2-3; 12 bases are shared with TRBD1. CDR3 length: 17 amino acids. V lost 7 bases, J lost 4 bases, and 12 bases stayed unmatched. Germline CDR1 is MNHEY and CDR2 is SMNVEV (reference sequence).

The chain links TRBV4-2 to TRBJ2-7; TRBD2 matches at 8 bases. Germline V gene lookup returns CDR1 LGHNA and CDR2 YNFKEQ. Trimming took 0 bases from V and 3 from J; bases not matched to a gene: 10. The CDR3 length is 17 residues. CDR3 loop: CASSQDQREKGYYEQYF. The CDR3 DNA follows: TGTGCCAGCAGCCAAGATCAGCGGGAGAAGGGATACTACGAGCAGTACTTC.

This rearrangement joins TRBV10-3 to TRBJ2-7; the D is unclear. CDR1 is ENHRY, CDR2 SYGVKD, per germline. Trimming left V 0 bases short and J 3 bases short, with 6 bases between. The length of the CDR3 is 13 residues. The CDR3 here is CAISESRLYEQYF. CDR3 coding DNA: TGTGCCATCAGTGAGTCGCGGCTCTACGAGCAGTACTTC.

This clone was observed a single time. The gene calls are TRBV2 and TRBJ2-3; TRBD1 matches at 8 bases. The trim removed 6 bases at V and 6 bases at J, leaving 14 bases unmatched. The CDR3 spans 16 residues. Germline values: CDR1 SNHLY, CDR2 FYNNEI. CDR3 in amino acids: CASSSRTGYGGDTQYF. The CDR3 coding sequence is TGTGCCAGCAGCTCTCGGACAGGGTATGGGGGGGATACGCAGTATTTT.

V gene TRBV25-1 combines with J gene TRBJ1-4; D is possibly TRBD1 (5 bases). V shed 4 bases and J shed 4 bases, with 7 bases lying between them. The germline V gene has CDR1 MGHDK and CDR2 SYGVNS. The CDR3 is 13 amino acids. Here the CDR3 reads CASSGRVNEKLFF. The DNA for the CDR3 is TGTGCCAGCAGTGGCAGGGTTAATGAAAAACTGTTTTTT. Full variable domain (missing parts from reference TRBV25-1 and TRBJ1-4): EADIYQTPRYLVIGTGKKITLECSQTMGHDKMYWYQQDPGMELHLIHYSYGVNSTEKGDLSSESTVSRIRTEHFPLTLESARPSHTSQYLCASSGRVNEKLFFGSGTQLSVL.

V is TRBV5-4 and J is TRBJ1-2, with D possibly being TRBD1 (6 bases). The length of the CDR3 is 14 residues. V was pared by 4 bases and J by 3 bases, with 13 bases between. CDR1 and CDR2 from the germline V gene are SGHNT and YYREEE (reference sequence). The CDR3 here is CASSTKQGDYGYTF. The CDR3 DNA reads as TGTGCCAGCAGCACCAAACAGGGAGACTATGGCTACACCTTC.

On this clone itself: At one boundary the junction diverges from the germline segment, which might be a read error. The chain combines TRBV7-9 with TRBJ2-7; a possible D gene is TRBD1 (6 bases). The CDR3 consists of 13 residues. CDR1 is SEHNR, CDR2 FQNEAQ, per germline (reference sequence). The CDR3 loop reads CSSSSDRFYEQYF. DNA of the CDR3: TGTTCCAGCAGTTCAGACAGGTTCTACGAGCAGTACTTC.

The table lists this clone with a count of one. This chain uses TRBV5-1 with TRBJ2-3; D unresolved. Germline assignment: CDR1 SGHRS and CDR2 YFSETQ. The CDR3 length is 15 residues. Trimming stripped 2 bases from V and 0 bases from J, with 10 bases between. The CDR3 sequence: CASSFQIPSTDTQYF. The CDR3, as DNA: TGCGCCAGCAGCTTCCAGATACCTAGCACAGATACGCAGTATTTT.

The genes are TRBV7-9 and TRBJ2-2; the D gene is possibly TRBD2 (6 bases). Germline CDR1 SEHNR, CDR2 FQNEAQ (reference sequence). This CDR3 is 15 amino acids long. The V gene lost 5 bases and the J gene lost 6 bases, with 16 bases spanning the gap. CDR3 residues: CASSRVLAEAGELFF. The CDR3 DNA is TGTGCCAGCAGCCGTGTTTTAGCGGAAGCCGGGGAGCTGTTTTTT.

This clone appeared once. The chain uses TRBV5-4 and TRBJ2-2, with a possible D match to TRBD1 (6 bases). Trimming pared 0 bases from V and 2 bases from J, leaving 11 bases between. From germline, CDR1 is SGHNT and CDR2 YYREEE (reference sequence). CDR3 size: 16 residues. The CDR3: CASSLVTGINTGELFF. The CDR3, as DNA: TGTGCCAGCAGCTTGGTCACAGGGATTAACACCGGGGAGCTGTTTTTT. Full variable domain (missing parts from reference TRBV5-4 and TRBJ2-2): ETGVTQSPTHLIKTRGQQVTLRCSSQSGHNTVSWYQQALGQGPQFIFQYYREEENGRGNFPPRFSGLQFPNYSSELNVNALELDDSALYLCASSLVTGINTGELFFGEGSRLTVL.

The chain links TRBV5-6 to TRBJ1-2; D is perhaps TRBD1 (5 bases). The germline V and J ends were trimmed by 4 bases and 8 bases, with 15 bases remaining between them. The CDR3 consists of 13 residues. Germline CDR1 and CDR2: SGHDT and YYEEEE. The CDR3 DNA sequence: TGTGCCAGCAGCGGGGCCAGGGCAGGAGGCTACACCTTC. The encoded protein is CASSGARAGGYTF.

The rearrangement links TRBV2 to TRBJ2-7; 10 bases agree with TRBD2. The CDR3 is 15 residues long. Looked up from germline, CDR1 is SNHLY and CDR2 is FYNNEI. The ends lost 5 bases at V and 7 bases at J; junction bases unmatched: 11. CDR3 in DNA: TGTGCCAGCAGTCCTAACGGACTAGCGGAATGGGAGCAGTACTTC. Protein product: CASSPNGLAEWEQYF.